Following are 18 T cell receptor beta chains from one sample sequenced in a study of T cell responses to AZD1222 COVID-19 vaccine. TCRdb's table, derived via immunoSEQ multiplex PCR, lists solely in-frame clones and lacks some. The sample lists roughly 150,000 clones; roughly 90% were seen once. The sequencing used peripheral blood, collected 28 days after the second AZD1222 dose. Receptors originate from an adult who received the AZD1222 COVID-19 vaccine.

The gene calls are TRBV5-1 and TRBJ1-3, with a possible D match to TRBD1 (5 bases). V was clipped by 2 bases and J by 0 bases, with 12 bases between them. This CDR3 has 16 amino acids. Germline CDR1 reads SGHRS; CDR2 reads YFSETQ. The CDR3 region is CASSFNGARSGNTIYF. CDR3 nucleotides: TGCGCCAGCAGCTTCAACGGGGCCCGCTCTGGAAACACCATATATTTT.

This clone was counted between two and nine times. The CDR3 region is CASSLGVALEQGYEQYF. CDR3 coding DNA: TGCGCCAGCAGCCTAGGTGTCGCCCTAGAACAAGGGTACGAGCAGTACTTC. V gene TRBV4-3 combines with J gene TRBJ2-7; D ambiguous. Germline values: CDR1 LGHNA, CDR2 YSLEER. Trimming took off 4 bases at V and 4 bases at J, with 23 bases between the two ends. The CDR3 covers 17 residues.

CDR3 sequence (DNA): TGCGCCAGCAGCTATACTAGCGGCGGCTACAATGAGCAGTTCTTC. Protein: CASSYTSGGYNEQFF. J is TRBJ2-1 and V is TRBV5-1; TRBD2 agrees at 8 bases. Germline V lookup: CDR1 SGHRS, CDR2 YFSETQ. The CDR3 consists of 15 residues. V lost 3 bases to trimming and J lost 3 bases; unmatched junction nucleotides: 5.

A note on this clone: This sample also contains other DNA sequences that code for the same CDR3. CDR3 nucleotide sequence: TGTGCCAGCAGTTTATCGGGAGCGGGCTATGGCTACACCTTC. Encoded protein: CASSLSGAGYGYTF. This chain connects TRBV28 to TRBJ1-2, with D unclear. V lost 1 base and J lost 4, with 10 bases in between. Germline V gene sequence: CDR1 MDHEN, CDR2 SYDVKM. The CDR3 runs 14 residues.

J is TRBJ2-5 and V is TRBV27; tentative D call: TRBD1 (6 bases). The CDR3 has 14 residues. Deletions cut 2 bases from V and 5 bases from J, with 12 bases between. Germline CDR1 is MNHEY and CDR2 is SMNVEV (reference sequence). The CDR3, as DNA: TGTGCCAGCAGTTTAGGTCAGGGGTTTGAGACCCAGTACTTC. It encodes CASSLGQGFETQYF.

DNA of the CDR3: TGTGCCAGCAGTGGGAATAATTCACCCCTCCACTTT. It yields the protein CASSGNNSPLHF. The V call is TRBV2, the J call TRBJ1-6; D uncertain. CDR3 size: 12 residues. In germline, CDR1 is SNHLY, CDR2 FYNNEI. Between the trimmed V and J ends, which lost 4 bases and 5 bases, there was a span of 3 bases.

The rearrangement joins TRBV6-5 to TRBJ1-5, with a possible D match to TRBD1 (5 bases). V shed 7 bases and J shed 2 bases, with 15 bases lying between them. The CDR3 covers 15 residues. Germline V gene data show CDR1 as MNHEY and CDR2 as SVGAGI. The CDR3 bases are TGTGCCAGCACCCACCGTGTCAGGGGCAATCAGCCCCAGCATTTT. Protein product: CASTHRVRGNQPQHF.

CDR3 nucleotides: TGTGCCAGCTCGACCGGGACAGGGGGCGATGGCTATGGCTACACCTTC. It is translated as CASSTGTGGDGYGYTF. The J gene is TRBJ1-2, the V gene TRBV18; 12 nucleotides match TRBD1. The CDR3 is 16 amino acids. Germline CDR1 is KGHSH and CDR2 is LQKENI. After removal of 6 bases from V and 4 bases from J, the junction contained 9 bases not matched to a gene.

The CDR3 protein is CASSGLGTEAFF. CDR3 nucleotides: TGTGCCAGCAGTGGGCTTGGCACTGAAGCTTTCTTT. This chain connects TRBV27 to TRBJ1-1, with unresolved D. Trimming took 5 bases from V and 4 from J, leaving 8 bases between them. The CDR3 is 12 residues long. Germline assignment: CDR1 MNHEY and CDR2 SMNVEV (reference sequence).

V usage is TRBV29-1 and J usage is TRBJ2-5, with 9 bases fitting TRBD2. The CDR3 extends over 13 amino acids. The junction had 2 bases not matched to a gene; V was cut back by 1 base and J by 5 bases. Germline V CDR1 and CDR2: SQVTM, ANQGSEA. In DNA, the CDR3 is TGCAGCGTTGAAGGCGGGGGGGCGGAGACCCAGTACTTC. Its translation is CSVEGGGAETQYF.

The CDR3 reads CASMPVPNGSPLHF. The CDR3 DNA follows: TGTGCCAGTATGCCAGTACCCAACGGTTCACCCCTCCACTTT. The rearrangement links TRBV19 to TRBJ1-6; D is unresolved. There are 14 residues in the CDR3. V lost 7 bases and J lost 9, with 16 bases in between. Germline-derived CDR1 and CDR2 are LNHDA and SQIVND (reference sequence).

The V call is TRBV28, the J call TRBJ1-1; D unclear. The V gene's germline CDR1 is MDHEN and CDR2 SYDVKM. V lost 6 bases and J lost 0, with 14 bases in between. This CDR3 region has 15 residues. The CDR3 spells CASSPGGRMNTEAFF. The CDR3 nucleotides read TGTGCCAGCAGCCCCGGCGGGCGAATGAACACTGAAGCTTTCTTT.

The chain couples TRBV25-1 to TRBJ1-6; D is ambiguous. Trimming took 2 bases from V and 9 from J, leaving 8 bases between them. CDR1 and CDR2 from the germline V gene are MGHDK and SYGVNS. This CDR3 has 13 residues. CDR3 sequence reads: CASSERSGSPLHF. DNA for the CDR3: TGTGCCAGCAGTGAAAGGAGCGGTTCACCCCTCCACTTT.

This chain links TRBV28 with TRBJ2-7; TRBD1 might be the D (5 bases). V lost 2 bases and J lost 6, with 11 bases in between. This CDR3 comprises 13 residues. CDR1 and CDR2 (germline): MDHEN, SYDVKM. The CDR3 sequence is CASSLRTSGEQYF. Written as DNA, the CDR3 is TGTGCCAGCAGTTTACGGACATCCGGCGAGCAGTACTTC.

This chain joins TRBV6-1 and TRBJ2-7; D not resolved. The CDR3 runs to 13 residues. CDR1 MNHNS and CDR2 SASEGT come from the germline V gene. V lost 3 bases, J lost 2 bases, and 8 bases lay in between. Written as DNA, the CDR3 is TGTGCCAGCAGTGATCTGGTTCCCTACGAGCAGTACGTC. Residues: CASSDLVPYEQYV.

V gene TRBV10-3 combines with J gene TRBJ1-5; 8 nucleotides align to TRBD1. The V gene end was trimmed by 2 bases and the J gene end by 4 bases; junction bases not matched to a gene: 4. From germline, CDR1 is ENHRY and CDR2 SYGVKD. CDR3 length: 15 residues. The CDR3: CAISEGQGGNQPQHF. In DNA, the CDR3 is TGTGCCATCAGTGAGGGACAGGGTGGTAATCAGCCCCAGCATTTT.

The gene calls are TRBV6-2 or TRBV6-3 and TRBJ1-5; a possible D gene is TRBD1 (6 bases). The germline V gene has CDR1 MNHEY and CDR2 SVGEGT. The CDR3 covers 14 residues. With 5 bases removed from V and 5 bases from J, the gap between germline ends came to 13 bases. CDR3 sequence reads: CASSQQTGYQPQHF. The CDR3 nucleotides are TGTGCCAGCAGTCAACAGACAGGTTATCAGCCCCAGCATTTT.

The chain couples TRBV2 to TRBJ1-5; D ambiguous. V was trimmed by 6 bases and J by 0 bases, leaving 15 bases between them. Germline values: CDR1 SNHLY, CDR2 FYNNEI. The CDR3 length is 16 residues. CDR3 DNA sequence: TGTGCCAGCAGGGCGGACGGATTTTATAGCAATCAGCCCCAGCATTTT. This gives the protein CASRADGFYSNQPQHF.